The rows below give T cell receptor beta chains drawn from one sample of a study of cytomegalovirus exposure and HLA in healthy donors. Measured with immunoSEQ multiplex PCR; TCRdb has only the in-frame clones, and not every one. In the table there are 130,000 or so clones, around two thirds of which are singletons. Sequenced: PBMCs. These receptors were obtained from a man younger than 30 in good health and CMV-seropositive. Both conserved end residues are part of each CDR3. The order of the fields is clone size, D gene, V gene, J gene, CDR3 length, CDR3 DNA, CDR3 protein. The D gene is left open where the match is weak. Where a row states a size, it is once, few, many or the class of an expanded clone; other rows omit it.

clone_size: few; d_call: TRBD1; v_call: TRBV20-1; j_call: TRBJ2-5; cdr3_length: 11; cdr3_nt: TGCAGTGCCCCGGACAGGGAGACCCAGTACTTC; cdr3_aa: CSAPDRETQYF
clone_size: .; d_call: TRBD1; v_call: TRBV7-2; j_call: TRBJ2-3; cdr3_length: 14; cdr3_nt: TGTGCCACCGCGACAGGGAATGTCGCAGATACGCAGTATTTT; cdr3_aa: CATATGNVADTQYF
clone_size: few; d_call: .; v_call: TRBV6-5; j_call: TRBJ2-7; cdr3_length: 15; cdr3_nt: TGTGCCAGCAGTTACAGGGACTTGACTTCCTACGAGCAGTACTTC; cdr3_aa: CASSYRDLTSYEQYF
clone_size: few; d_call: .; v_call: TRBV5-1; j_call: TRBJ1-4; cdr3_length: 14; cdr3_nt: TGCGCCAGCAGCTTATCGGAGCCGAATGAAAAACTGTTTTTT; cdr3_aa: CASSLSEPNEKLFF
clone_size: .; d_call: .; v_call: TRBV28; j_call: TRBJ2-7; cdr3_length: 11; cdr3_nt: TGTGCCAGCAGTTTGTACAAAGAGGAGTACTTC; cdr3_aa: CASSLYKEEYF
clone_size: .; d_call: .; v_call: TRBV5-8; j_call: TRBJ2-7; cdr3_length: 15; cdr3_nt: TGTGCCAGCAGCTTGACAGGGAGAAGTAAATACGAGCAGTACTTC; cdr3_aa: CASSLTGRSKYEQYF
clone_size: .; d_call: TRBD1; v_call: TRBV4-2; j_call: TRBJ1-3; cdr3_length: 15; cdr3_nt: TGTGCCAGCAGCCTACCAGACAGGGGCGGAAACACCATATATTTT; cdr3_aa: CASSLPDRGGNTIYF
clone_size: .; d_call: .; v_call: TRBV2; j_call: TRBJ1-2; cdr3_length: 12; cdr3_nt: TGTGCCAGCAGACCATCGGGGGATGGCTACACCTTC; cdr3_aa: CASRPSGDGYTF
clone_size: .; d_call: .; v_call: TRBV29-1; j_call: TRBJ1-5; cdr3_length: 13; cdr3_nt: TGCAGCGTTGGAGCAGGGAACAATCAGCCCCAGCATTTT; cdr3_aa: CSVGAGNNQPQHF
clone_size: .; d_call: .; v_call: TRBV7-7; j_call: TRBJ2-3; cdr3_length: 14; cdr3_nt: TGTGCTAGCAGCCGGTCGTCCACCACAGATACGCAGTATTTT; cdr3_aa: CASSRSSTTDTQYF
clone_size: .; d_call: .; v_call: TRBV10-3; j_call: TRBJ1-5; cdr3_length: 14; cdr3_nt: TGTGCCATAAGCAGGACAGATAGCAATCAGCCCCAGCATTTT; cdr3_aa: CAISRTDSNQPQHF
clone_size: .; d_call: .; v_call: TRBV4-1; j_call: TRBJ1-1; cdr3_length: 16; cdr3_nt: TGCGCCAGCAGCCACCCTTCAATGGGGGGGAACACTGAAGCTTTCTTT; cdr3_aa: CASSHPSMGGNTEAFF
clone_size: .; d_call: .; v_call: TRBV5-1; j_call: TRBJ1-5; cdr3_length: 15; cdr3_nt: TGCGCCAGCAGCTTGGGACAGTTTAGCAATCAGCCCCAGCATTTT; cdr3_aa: CASSLGQFSNQPQHF
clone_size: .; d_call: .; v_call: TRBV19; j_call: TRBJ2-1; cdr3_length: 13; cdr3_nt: TGTGCCAGTAGTGGTTGGTCGGGCAATGAGCAGTTCTTC; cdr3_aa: CASSGWSGNEQFF
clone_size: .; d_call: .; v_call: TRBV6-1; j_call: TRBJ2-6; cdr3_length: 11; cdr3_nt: TGTCCAGGCTCTGGGGCCAACGTCCTGACTTTC; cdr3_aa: CPGSGANVLTF
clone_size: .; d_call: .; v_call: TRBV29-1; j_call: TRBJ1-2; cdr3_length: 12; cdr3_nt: TGCAGCGTTGATCCAGCGAACTATGGCTACACCTTC; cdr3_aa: CSVDPANYGYTF
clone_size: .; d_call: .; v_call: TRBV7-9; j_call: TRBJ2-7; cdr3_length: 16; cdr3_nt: TGTGCCAGCAGCAGACTTGGCCCACAGGGCCACTACGAGCAGTACTTC; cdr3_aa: CASSRLGPQGHYEQYF
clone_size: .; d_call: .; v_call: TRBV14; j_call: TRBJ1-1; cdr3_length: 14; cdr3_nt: TGTGCCAGCAGCCAAGTTGTAGGGGGAACTGAAGCTTTCTTT; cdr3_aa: CASSQVVGGTEAFF
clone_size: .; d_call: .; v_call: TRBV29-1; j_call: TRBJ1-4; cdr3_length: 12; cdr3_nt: TGCAGCGGTATGAAGGGAGGGGAAAAACTGTTTTTT; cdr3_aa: CSGMKGGEKLFF
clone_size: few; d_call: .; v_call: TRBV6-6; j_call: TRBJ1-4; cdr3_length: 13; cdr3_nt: TGTGCCAGCAGTTATCGAAAGGAGGAAAAACTGTTTTTT; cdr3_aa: CASSYRKEEKLFF
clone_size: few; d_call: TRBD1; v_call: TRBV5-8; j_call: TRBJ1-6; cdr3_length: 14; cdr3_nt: TGTGCCAGCAGCTCCGGACAGGGGGCTTCACCCCTCCACTTT; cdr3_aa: CASSSGQGASPLHF
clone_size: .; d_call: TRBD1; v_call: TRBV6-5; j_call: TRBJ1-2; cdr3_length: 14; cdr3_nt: TGTGCCAGCAGTTACTTGACAGGGGGCGATGGCTACACCTTC; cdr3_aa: CASSYLTGGDGYTF